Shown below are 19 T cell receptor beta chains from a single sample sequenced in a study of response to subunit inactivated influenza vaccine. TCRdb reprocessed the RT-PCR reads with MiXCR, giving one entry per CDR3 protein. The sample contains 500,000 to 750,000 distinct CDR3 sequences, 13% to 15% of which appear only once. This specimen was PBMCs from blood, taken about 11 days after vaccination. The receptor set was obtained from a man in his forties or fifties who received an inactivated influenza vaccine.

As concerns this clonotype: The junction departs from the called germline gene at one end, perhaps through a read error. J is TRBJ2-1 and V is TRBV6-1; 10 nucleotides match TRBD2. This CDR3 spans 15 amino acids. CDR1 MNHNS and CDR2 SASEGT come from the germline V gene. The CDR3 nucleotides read TGTGCCGGCAGGACTAGCGGAGGGGGTCCGCATGAGCAGTTCTTC. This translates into CAGRTSGGGPHEQFF.

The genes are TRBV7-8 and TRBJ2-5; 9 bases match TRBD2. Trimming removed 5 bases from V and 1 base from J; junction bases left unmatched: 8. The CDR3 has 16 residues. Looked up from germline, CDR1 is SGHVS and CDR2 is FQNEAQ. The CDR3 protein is CASSPRAGGPQETQYF. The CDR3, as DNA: TGTGCCAGCAGCCCCCGAGCGGGAGGACCCCAAGAGACCCAGTACTTC.

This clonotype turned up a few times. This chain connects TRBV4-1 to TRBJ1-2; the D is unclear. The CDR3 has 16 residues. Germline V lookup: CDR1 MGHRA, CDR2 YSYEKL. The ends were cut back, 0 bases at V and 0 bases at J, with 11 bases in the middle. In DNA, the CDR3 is TGCGCCAGCAGCCAAGATGGGAACACCGCTAACTATGGCTACACCTTC. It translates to CASSQDGNTANYGYTF.

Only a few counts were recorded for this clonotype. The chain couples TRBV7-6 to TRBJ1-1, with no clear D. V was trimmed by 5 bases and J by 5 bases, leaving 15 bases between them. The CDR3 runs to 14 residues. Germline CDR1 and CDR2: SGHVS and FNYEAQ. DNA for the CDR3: TGTGCCAGCAGCCGCGGATGGGCGGGGACTGAAGCTTTCTTT. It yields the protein CASSRGWAGTEAFF.

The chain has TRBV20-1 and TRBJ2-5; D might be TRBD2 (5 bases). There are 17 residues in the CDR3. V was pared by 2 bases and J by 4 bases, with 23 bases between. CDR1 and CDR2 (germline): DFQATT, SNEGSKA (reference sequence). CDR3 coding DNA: TGCAGTGCTAGAAGTAATCAGCCAATTGGGAGTTCAGAGACCCAGTACTTC. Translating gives CSARSNQPIGSSETQYF.

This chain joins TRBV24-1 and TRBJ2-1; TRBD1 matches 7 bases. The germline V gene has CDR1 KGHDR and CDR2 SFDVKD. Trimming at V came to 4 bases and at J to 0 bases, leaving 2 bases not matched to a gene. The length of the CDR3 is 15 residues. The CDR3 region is CATSEGQSSYNEQFF. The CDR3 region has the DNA TGTGCCACCAGTGAGGGACAGAGCTCCTACAATGAGCAGTTCTTC.

The CDR3 protein is CATSDYGNTIYF. The DNA of the CDR3 is TGTGCCACCAGTGATTATGGAAACACCATATATTTT. This chain uses TRBV24-1 with TRBJ1-3; D not certain. The CDR3 totals 12 residues. Germline lookup yields CDR1 KGHDR and CDR2 SFDVKD. The germline V and J ends were trimmed by 2 bases and 3 bases, with 1 base remaining between them.

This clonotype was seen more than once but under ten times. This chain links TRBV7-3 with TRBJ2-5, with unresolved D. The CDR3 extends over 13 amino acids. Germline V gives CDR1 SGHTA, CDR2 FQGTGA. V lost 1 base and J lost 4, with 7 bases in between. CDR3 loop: CASSLNLRETQYF. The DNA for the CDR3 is TGTGCCAGCAGCTTAAACCTGAGAGAGACCCAGTACTTC.

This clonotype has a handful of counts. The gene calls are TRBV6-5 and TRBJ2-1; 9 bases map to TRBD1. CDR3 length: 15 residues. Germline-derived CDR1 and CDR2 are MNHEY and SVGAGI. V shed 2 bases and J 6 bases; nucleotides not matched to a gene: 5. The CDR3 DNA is TGTGCCAGCAGTTACGGGACAGGGTACAGCAATGAGCAGTTCTTC. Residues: CASSYGTGYSNEQFF.

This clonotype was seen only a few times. This chain's CDR3 is CASSPDRSTGELFF. The DNA of the CDR3 is TGTGCCAGCTCACCGGACAGATCCACCGGGGAGCTGTTTTTT. This chain links TRBV18 with TRBJ2-2; weak D call: TRBD1 (6 bases). V lost 3 bases and J lost 4, with 9 bases in between. This CDR3 is 14 amino acids long. In germline, CDR1 is KGHSH, CDR2 LQKENI.

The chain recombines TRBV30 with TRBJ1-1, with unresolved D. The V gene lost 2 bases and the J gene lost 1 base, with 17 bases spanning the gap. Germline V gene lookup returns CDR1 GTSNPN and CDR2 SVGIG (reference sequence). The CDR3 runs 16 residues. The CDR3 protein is CAWSLFQRRENTEAFF. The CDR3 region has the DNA TGTGCCTGGAGTCTATTCCAAAGGAGGGAGAACACTGAAGCTTTCTTT.

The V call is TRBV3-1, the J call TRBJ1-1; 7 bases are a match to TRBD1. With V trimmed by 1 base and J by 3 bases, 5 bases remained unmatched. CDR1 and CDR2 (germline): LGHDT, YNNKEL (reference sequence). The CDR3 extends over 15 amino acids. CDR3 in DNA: TGTGCCAGCAGCCAAGGGACAGGAAGATACACTGAAGCTTTCTTT. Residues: CASSQGTGRYTEAFF.

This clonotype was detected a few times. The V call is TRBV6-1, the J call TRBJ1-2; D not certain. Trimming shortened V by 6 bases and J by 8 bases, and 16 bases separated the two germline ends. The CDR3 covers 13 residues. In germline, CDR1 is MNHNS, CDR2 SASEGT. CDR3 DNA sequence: TGTGCCAGCAGGCCCGGAATTGGTTTGGGCTACACCTTC. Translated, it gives CASRPGIGLGYTF.

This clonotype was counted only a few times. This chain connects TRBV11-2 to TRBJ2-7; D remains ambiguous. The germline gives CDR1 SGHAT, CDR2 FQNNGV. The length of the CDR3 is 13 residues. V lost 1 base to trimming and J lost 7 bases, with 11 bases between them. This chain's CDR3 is CASSLGASSEQYF. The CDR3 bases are TGTGCCAGCAGCTTAGGAGCGTCTAGTGAGCAGTACTTC. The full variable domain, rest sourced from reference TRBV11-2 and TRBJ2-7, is EAGVAQSPRYKIIEKRQSVAFWCNPISGHATLYWYQQILGQGPKLLIQFQNNGVVDDSQLPKDRFSAERLKGVDSTLKIQPAKLEDSAVYLCASSLGASSEQYFGPGTRLTVT.

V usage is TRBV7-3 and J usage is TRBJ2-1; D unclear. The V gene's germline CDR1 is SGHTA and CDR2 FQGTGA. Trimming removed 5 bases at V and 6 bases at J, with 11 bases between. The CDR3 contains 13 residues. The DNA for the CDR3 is TGTGCCAGCAGCCCCAAGGGAATCAATGAGCAGTTCTTC. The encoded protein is CASSPKGINEQFF.

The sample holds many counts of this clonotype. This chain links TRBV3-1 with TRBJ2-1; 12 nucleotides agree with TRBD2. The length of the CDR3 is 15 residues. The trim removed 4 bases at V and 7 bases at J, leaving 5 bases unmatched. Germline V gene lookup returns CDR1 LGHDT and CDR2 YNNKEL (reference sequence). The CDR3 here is CASSPYGTSGNEQFF. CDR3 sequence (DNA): TGTGCCAGCAGCCCCTATGGGACTAGCGGGAATGAGCAGTTCTTC.

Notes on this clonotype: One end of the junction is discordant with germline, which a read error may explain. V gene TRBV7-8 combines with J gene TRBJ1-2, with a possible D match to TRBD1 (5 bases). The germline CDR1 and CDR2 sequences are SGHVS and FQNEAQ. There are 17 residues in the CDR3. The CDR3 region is CASSLDWERQGNCGYTF. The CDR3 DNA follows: TGTGCCAGCAGCTTAGATTGGGAAAGGCAGGGAAACTGTGGCTACACCTTC. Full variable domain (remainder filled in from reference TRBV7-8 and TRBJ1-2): GAGVSQSPRYKVAKRGQDVALRCDPISGHVSLFWYQQALGQGPEFLTYFQNEAQLDKSGLPSDRFFAERPEGSVSTLKIQRTQQEDSAVYLCASSLDWERQGNCGYTFGSGTRLTVV.

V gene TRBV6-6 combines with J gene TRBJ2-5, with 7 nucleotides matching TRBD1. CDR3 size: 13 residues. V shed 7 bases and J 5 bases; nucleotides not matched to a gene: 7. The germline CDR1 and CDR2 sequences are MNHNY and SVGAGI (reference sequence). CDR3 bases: TGTGCCAGCATCCCGCAGGGGGAGGAGACCCAGTACTTC. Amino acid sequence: CASIPQGEETQYF.

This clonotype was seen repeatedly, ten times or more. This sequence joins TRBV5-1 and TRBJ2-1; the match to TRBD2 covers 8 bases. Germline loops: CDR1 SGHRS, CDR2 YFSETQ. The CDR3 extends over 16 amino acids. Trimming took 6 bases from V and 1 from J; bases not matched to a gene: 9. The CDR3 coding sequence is TGCGCCAGCATGGATAGCGGGGATACTTCCTACAATGAGCAGTTCTTC. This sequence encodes CASMDSGDTSYNEQFF.